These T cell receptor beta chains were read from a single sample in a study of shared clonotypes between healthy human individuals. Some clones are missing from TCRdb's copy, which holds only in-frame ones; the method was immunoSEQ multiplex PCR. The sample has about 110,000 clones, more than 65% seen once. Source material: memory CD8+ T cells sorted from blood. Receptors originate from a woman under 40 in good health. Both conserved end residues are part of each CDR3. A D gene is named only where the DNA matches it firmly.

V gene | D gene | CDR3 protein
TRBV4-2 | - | CASSQTRAAAYEQYF
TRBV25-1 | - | CASSESEGSSYNEQFF
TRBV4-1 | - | CASSQTNRLTEAFF
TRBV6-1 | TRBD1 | CASTLRGQSYEQYF
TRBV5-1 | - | CASSFGASGQETQYF
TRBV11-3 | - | CAIPRRADQPQHF
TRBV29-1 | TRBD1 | CSVEGTGSGNTEAFF
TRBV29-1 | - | CSVIYNEQFF
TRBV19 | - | CASSIEVGVNTGELFF
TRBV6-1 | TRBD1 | CASSDSDRGGYTF
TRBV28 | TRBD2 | CASTKLAGITDTQYF
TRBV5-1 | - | CASSLELNIYNEQFF
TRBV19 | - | CASSLDGFQPQHF
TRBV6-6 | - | CASRTNSGDPEAFF
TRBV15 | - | CATSTIRGSGANVLTF
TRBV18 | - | CASSPDTGGSLF
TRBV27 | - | CASRPVGQTNTEAFF
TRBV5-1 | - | CASIGGASYNEQFF
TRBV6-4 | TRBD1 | CASKPGQGNYGYTF
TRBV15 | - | CATSRPKGPGEWEQYF
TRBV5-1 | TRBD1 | CASSLGQGGSTDTQYF
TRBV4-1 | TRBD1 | CASSLGQGLSYEQYF
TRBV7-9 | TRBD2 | CASSFPPTSGPSYNEQFF
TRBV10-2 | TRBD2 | CASSEFLAELRNNEQFF
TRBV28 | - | CASSLWEGRGYGYTF
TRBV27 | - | CATGGPYIREGGYEQFF
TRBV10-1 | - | CASSGSLEAGTQYF
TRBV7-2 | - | CASSFPPGPEQYF
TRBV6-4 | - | CASSLDLSSYNEQFF
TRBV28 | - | CASSKPGYEQYF
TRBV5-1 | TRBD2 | CASSHTRGREETQYF
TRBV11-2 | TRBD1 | CASSLVRDRKNIQYF
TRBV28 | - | CASSLIRGTYEQYF
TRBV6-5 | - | CASTQWPEKNTEAFF
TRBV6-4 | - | CASCSETGELFF
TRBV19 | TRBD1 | CASSRGQISNQPQHF
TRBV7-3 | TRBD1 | CASSPRTGGFNEQFF
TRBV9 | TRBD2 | CASSVGGGSDEQYF
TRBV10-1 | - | CASSESIENEKLFF
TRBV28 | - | CASSFIPDRMYTDTQYF
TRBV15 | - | CATSRDGANTDTQYF
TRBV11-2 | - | CASSPGLSYEQYF
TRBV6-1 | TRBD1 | CASSEEGTGGYEQYF
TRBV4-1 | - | CASSPLRRGYEQYF
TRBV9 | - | CASSVAWGSGELFF
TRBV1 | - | CTSREGNTEAFF
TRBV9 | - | CASSVGGAAEAFF
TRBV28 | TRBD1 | CASSLGTGHTEAFF
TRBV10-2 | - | CASSGQVQETQYF
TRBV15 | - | CATSRAFPRKVTDTQYF
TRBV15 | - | CATSRVGEYDTQYF
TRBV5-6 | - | CASSYQGADTQYF
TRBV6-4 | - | CASSRLGDNTGELFF
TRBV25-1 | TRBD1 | CASSPGQNYEQYF
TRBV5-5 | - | CASSTLSLGNQPQHF
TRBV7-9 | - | CASSLGVTDTQYF